Described below is a single TCR beta chain sequence and its context. The antigen is not known. The PCR was carried out with 60 Vbeta primers and 13 Jbeta primers. Repertoires were generated with immunoSEQ multiplex PCR, while TCRdb's copy carries only in-frame clones and drops some. The sample holds over 70,000 clones, 75% to 85% seen once. This specimen comes from a study of cytomegalovirus exposure and HLA in healthy donors. The V and J ends lost 3 bases and 8 bases respectively, with 16 bases between them. Germline CDR1 is MGHRA and CDR2 is YSYEKL. This CDR3 region has 14 residues. Notes on the study in general: Cytomegalovirus-associated TCR beta chains were listed, numbering around 150. A later analysis by the authors found several of the most significant clusters apparently linked to common viral pathogens.

The sample was PBMCs. The clonotype originates from a man between 45 and 60 years old in good health and CMV-seropositive. J is TRBJ1-2 and V is TRBV4-1; tentative D call: TRBD1 (5 bases). The CDR3 loop is CASSQVAGLGGYTF. CDR3 coding DNA: TGCGCCAGCAGCCAGGTCGCAGGGTTAGGCGGCTACACCTTC.